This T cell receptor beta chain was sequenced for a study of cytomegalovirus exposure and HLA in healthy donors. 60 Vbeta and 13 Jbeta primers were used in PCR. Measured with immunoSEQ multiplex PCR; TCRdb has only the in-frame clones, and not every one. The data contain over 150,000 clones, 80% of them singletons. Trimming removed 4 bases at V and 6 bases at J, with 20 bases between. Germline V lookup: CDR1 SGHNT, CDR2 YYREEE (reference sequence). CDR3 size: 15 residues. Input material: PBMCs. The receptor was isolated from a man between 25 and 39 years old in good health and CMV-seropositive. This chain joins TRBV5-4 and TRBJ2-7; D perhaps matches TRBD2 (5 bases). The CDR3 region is CASSPSGRADLEQYF. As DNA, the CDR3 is TGTGCCAGCAGCCCCTCCGGGCGGGCGGACCTCGAGCAGTACTTC.